Listed below are T cell receptor beta chains from one sample, sequenced in a study of PD-1 blockade in classical Hodgkin lymphoma. Only in-frame clones appear in the TCRdb table, and some are missing; sequencing was by immunoSEQ multiplex PCR. The table lists more than 50,000 clones, more than 75% of them singletons. Sequenced here: peripheral blood mononuclear cells (PBMCs), sampled at baseline. Source of these receptors: a human donor with classical Hodgkin lymphoma. Each CDR3 is given with its conserved first and last residue. D genes are given only for firm matches. Some rows mark clone size as missing; the rest say once, few, many or name a class of expanded clone.

D gene	V gene	J gene	clone size	CDR3 DNA	CDR3 protein
TRBD1	TRBV19	TRBJ2-4	NA	TGTGCCAGTAGAAGACAGGGGGCGTCGGACATTCAGTACTTC	CASRRQGASDIQYF
TRBD1	TRBV18	TRBJ1-2	NA	TGTGCCAGCTCACCTTCAGAGGGGGCCAAGTATGGCTACACCTTC	CASSPSEGAKYGYTF
NA	TRBV15	TRBJ1-6	NA	TGTGCCACCAGCAGGGACAGAATTTCACCCCTCCACTTT	CATSRDRISPLHF
NA	TRBV19	TRBJ2-2	NA	TGTGCCAGTAGATGGGGCGGGCGATCCACCGGGGAGCTGTTTTTT	CASRWGGRSTGELFF
NA	TRBV10-3	TRBJ2-7	NA	TGTGCCATCAGTGATGTTCAGGGGAGCTCCTACGAGCAGTACTTC	CAISDVQGSSYEQYF
TRBD1	TRBV10-3	TRBJ2-1	NA	TGTGCCACGGGACAGGGGGTTGGGGAGCAGTTCTTC	CATGQGVGEQFF
TRBD2	TRBV19	TRBJ2-3	NA	TGTGCCAGTAGTATAGTAGGCGGGAGGGGCACAGATACGCAGTATTTT	CASSIVGGRGTDTQYF
NA	TRBV12-5	TRBJ2-7	NA	TGTGCTAGTGGCTTGGGGTGGCAGGGGGGTTGTGACGAGCAGTACTTC	CASGLGWQGGCDEQYF
TRBD1	TRBV2	TRBJ1-3	NA	TGTGCCAGCAGGGGGGGACAGGGAAGAGGAAACACCATATATTTT	CASRGGQGRGNTIYF
TRBD1	TRBV11-1	TRBJ1-2	NA	TGTGCCAGCAGCCCGGACAGGACATATGGCTACACCTTC	CASSPDRTYGYTF
NA	TRBV6-1	TRBJ1-5	NA	TGTGCCAGCAAGGGAATGGAAGGGAGCAATCAGCCCCAGCATTTT	CASKGMEGSNQPQHF
NA	TRBV5-1	TRBJ2-5	once	TGCGCCAGCAGGCAGTCCAGGGGGGGAGAGACCCAGTACTTC	CASRQSRGGETQYF
NA	TRBV7-9	TRBJ2-3	NA	TGTGCCAGCAGCCCCCCGGGGGACCCGAGCACAGATACGCAGTATTTT	CASSPPGDPSTDTQYF
NA	TRBV6-1	TRBJ1-5	few	TGTGCCAGCAGTTTAGACCAGACGCGCAATCAGCCCCAGCATTTT	CASSLDQTRNQPQHF
NA	TRBV10-2	TRBJ2-1	NA	TGCGCCAGCAGTGGGTTCACAGTTTACAATGAGCAGTTCTTC	CASSGFTVYNEQFF
NA	TRBV2	TRBJ1-5	NA	TGTGCCAGCAGTCCCTTAAATAGCAATCAGCCCCAGCATTTT	CASSPLNSNQPQHF
NA	TRBV19	TRBJ1-2	NA	TGTGCCAGTAGCGACACCCCCGACATTGGCTACACCTTC	CASSDTPDIGYTF
NA	TRBV4-1	TRBJ1-2	NA	TGCGCCAGCAGCCAAGATCCGGGGGGCCCTGGCTACACCTTC	CASSQDPGGPGYTF
NA	TRBV27	TRBJ2-7	NA	TGTGCCAGCAGCCCGGGACTCCTGAGCTCCTACGAGCAGTACTTC	CASSPGLLSSYEQYF
TRBD1	TRBV7-9	TRBJ2-5	few	TGTGCCAGCAGCCAACGACAGGGGTTGGTTGAGACCCAGTACTTC	CASSQRQGLVETQYF
NA	TRBV7-6	TRBJ2-2	NA	TGTGCCAGCATCAAGTTTTTAGGACAAACCGGGGAGCTGTTTTTT	CASIKFLGQTGELFF
NA	TRBV4-2	TRBJ2-1	NA	TGTGCCAGCAGCTCACCACTAGGCAATGAGCAGTTCTTC	CASSSPLGNEQFF
TRBD1	TRBV19	TRBJ1-5	once	TGTGCCAGTAGTGTCGCCGGGACAGGGGTCACCAGCAATCAGCCCCAGCATTTT	CASSVAGTGVTSNQPQHF
TRBD1	TRBV27	TRBJ2-7	once	TGTGCCAGCAGTTTACTTGCCGACAGGGGAGCCTACGAGCAGTACTTC	CASSLLADRGAYEQYF
NA	TRBV25-1	TRBJ2-5	NA	TGTGCTAGCAGTAGACAGCTAAATAGGGAGACCCAGTACTTC	CASSRQLNRETQYF
NA	TRBV5-1	TRBJ2-1	NA	TGCGCCAGCAGCGCTAGCGAGACAGCAATCTACAATGAGCAGTTCTTC	CASSASETAIYNEQFF
NA	TRBV10-3	TRBJ1-3	NA	TGTGCCATCAGAATACAGGGATCTGGAAACACCATATATTTT	CAIRIQGSGNTIYF
NA	TRBV13	TRBJ1-1	NA	TGTGCCAGCAGCTTACTGGGAGATATGGAAGCTTTCTTT	CASSLLGDMEAFF
TRBD1	TRBV19	TRBJ1-4	NA	TGTGCCAGTAGAAGACAGGGGGCCAGCGAAAAACTGTTTTTT	CASRRQGASEKLFF
TRBD1	TRBV4-1	TRBJ1-5	NA	TGCGCCAGCAGCCAAGGGGACAGGGGCAATCAGCCCCAGCATTTT	CASSQGDRGNQPQHF
NA	TRBV27	TRBJ1-2	NA	TGTGCCAGCAGTTTAAAGGGTAACTATGGCTACACCTTC	CASSLKGNYGYTF
TRBD2	TRBV9	TRBJ2-1	NA	TGTGCCAGCAGCCCTCCCCCGGGACTAGCGGAGAGCTCCTACAATGAGCAGTTCTTC	CASSPPPGLAESSYNEQFF
TRBD2	TRBV19	TRBJ2-3	NA	TGTGCCAGTAGCCGGGGACTAGCGGCTACAGATACGCAGTATTTT	CASSRGLAATDTQYF
TRBD2	TRBV19	TRBJ2-1	NA	TGTGCCAGTAGTTGGTCTAGCGGGAGGCAGGATGAGCAGTTCTTC	CASSWSSGRQDEQFF
NA	TRBV6-1	TRBJ2-5	once	TGTGCCAGCAGTGAATCAACAGGGCGGAAGACCCAGTACTTC	CASSESTGRKTQYF
TRBD1	TRBV19	TRBJ1-5	NA	TGTGCCAGTAGTACTGGGACAGGGCTCCGTGGGCCCCAGCATTTT	CASSTGTGLRGPQHF
NA	TRBV5-6	TRBJ1-1	NA	TGTGCCAGCAGCTTATCAGGGGTTGATACTGAAGCTTTCTTT	CASSLSGVDTEAFF
NA	TRBV7-9	TRBJ2-3	NA	TGTGCCAGCAGCTTTGAAGGGGTCACAGATACGCAGTATTTT	CASSFEGVTDTQYF
NA	TRBV6-5	TRBJ2-7	NA	TGTGCCAGCAGCCGTTCCATGGGCTCCTACGAGCAGTACTTC	CASSRSMGSYEQYF
NA	TRBV29-1	TRBJ2-7	NA	TGCAGCGTTGAAGATAGCGCAGCTTTGGGACCGCAGTACTTC	CSVEDSAALGPQYF
NA	TRBV4-1	TRBJ2-7	NA	TGCGCCAGCAGCCAAGAACCAGGGCCAAGCGAGCAGTACTTC	CASSQEPGPSEQYF
TRBD2	TRBV4-1	TRBJ2-1	NA	TGCGCCAGCAGCCAAGCCCCTATACTCCAACTAGCGGGAGGGCCCTTTGAGCAGTTCTTC	CASSQAPILQLAGGPFEQFF
TRBD2	TRBV5-1	TRBJ2-7	NA	TGCGCCAGCAGCTCCGGACTAGCGGGAGACGGAGGGTCCTACGAGCAGTACTTC	CASSSGLAGDGGSYEQYF
TRBD1	TRBV30	TRBJ1-5	NA	TGTGCCTGGATTACGTTTAGCCGAACCCCCCGGACAGGGTGTCTTCAGGTCAATCAGCCCCAGCATTTT	CAWITFSRTPRTGCLQVNQPQHF
TRBD1	TRBV5-4	TRBJ1-6	NA	TGTGCCAGCAGCCAAGATTCGGGCACCGGGACAGATGCTTCACCCCTCCACTTT	CASSQDSGTGTDASPLHF
NA	TRBV30	TRBJ2-7	NA	TGTGCCTGGGGATCTTCCTACGAGCAGTACTTC	CAWGSSYEQYF
NA	TRBV5-1	TRBJ2-7	NA	TGCGCCAGCAGCTTGCACGTCGCGAAAGGCTACGAGCAGTACTTC	CASSLHVAKGYEQYF